Given below is one T cell receptor beta chain in context. Its antigen is not identified. 60 Vbeta and 13 Jbeta primers were used in PCR. The method was immunoSEQ multiplex PCR; TCRdb's version includes in-frame clones alone and lacks a portion of them. The repertoire has fewer than 200,000 clones, 87% of them found once; the top ten carry about 0.21%. This record comes from a study of cytomegalovirus exposure and HLA in healthy donors. Study details: HLA-typed donors were the source of roughly 80 million unique TCRs held in an early data release. Points from the study as a whole: In a later analysis, HLA-associated TCR beta chains were more clonally expanded than equally common others.

V shed 6 bases and J 1 base; nucleotides not matched to a gene: 8. Germline CDR1 is SEHNR and CDR2 is FQNEAQ (reference sequence). The CDR3 is made up of 16 amino acids. The sequenced sample consisted of PBMCs. This sequence originates from a girl under three years old in good health and CMV-seronegative. The V and J genes are TRBV7-9 and TRBJ2-5; 10 bases line up with TRBD2. The CDR3 DNA follows: TGTGCCAGCAGTCCACCGGGACTAGCGTCCCAAGAGACCCAGTACTTC. As protein: CASSPPGLASQETQYF.